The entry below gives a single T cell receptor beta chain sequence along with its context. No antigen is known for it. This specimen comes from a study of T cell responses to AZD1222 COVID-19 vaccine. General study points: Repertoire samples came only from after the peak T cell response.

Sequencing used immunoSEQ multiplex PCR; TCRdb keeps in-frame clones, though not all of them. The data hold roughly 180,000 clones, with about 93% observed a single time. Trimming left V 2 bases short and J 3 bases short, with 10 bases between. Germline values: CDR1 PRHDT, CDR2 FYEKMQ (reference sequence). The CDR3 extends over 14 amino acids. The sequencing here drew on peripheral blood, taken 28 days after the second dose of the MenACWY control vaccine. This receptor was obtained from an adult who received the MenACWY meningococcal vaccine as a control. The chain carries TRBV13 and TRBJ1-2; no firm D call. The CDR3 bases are TGTGCCAGCAGCTTACGCGGCAGCGACTATGGCTACACCTTC. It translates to CASSLRGSDYGYTF.